This T cell receptor (beta chain) was captured in a study of T-cell reconstitution after alpha-beta-depleted transplantation in children. This clonotype was recorded at least ten times. The CDR3 has 16 residues. The germline gives CDR1 DFQATT, CDR2 SNEGSKA (reference sequence). Trimming at V came to 4 bases and at J to 0 bases, leaving 10 bases not matched to a gene. Molecular barcoding with unique molecular identifiers was used for the TCRbeta library. TCRdb called the PCR reads again in MiXCR, with one record for every CDR3 protein. This table has 200,000 to 250,000 distinct CDR3 sequences, 9.7% appearing once.

This clonotype was sampled from a human donor who donated a stem cell graft to a child with SCID. The specimen was PBMCs from the stem cell graft donor, collected from the stem cell graft. The chain employs TRBV20-1 and TRBJ2-3; 7 bases agree with TRBD2. The CDR3 nucleotides read TGCAGTGCTACCCCTTACCTAGCGGCTAGCACAGATACGCAGTATTTT. Protein product: CSATPYLAASTDTQYF.